Following are 25 T cell receptor beta chains from one sample sequenced in a study of human T cells and chemical hapten exposure. Sample time point: patch test 2, 6 weeks after DPC sensitization. The sample's treatment: therapeutic diphenylcyclopropenone sensitization with weekly scalp DPC. TCRdb used MiXCR to reprocess the RACE reads, holding one entry per CDR3 protein. The sample lists 95,000 or so distinct CDR3 sequences, 9.5% to 12% occurring once. The specimen was whole blood, collected in connection with sensitization to the hapten diphenylcyclopropenone (DPC). The receptor source for this set is a woman aged 40 to 50 with alopecia areata. Some clones in this sample may be carry-over from other donors' samples.

This clonotype was detected a few times. The rearrangement joins TRBV5-4 to TRBJ1-1; the match to TRBD1 covers 7 bases. Looked up from germline, CDR1 is SGHNT and CDR2 is YYREEE (reference sequence). The CDR3 sequence is 14 residues long. The V gene end was trimmed by 2 bases and the J gene end by 4 bases; junction bases not matched to a gene: 5. CDR3 in amino acids: CASSFNRGGTEAFF. CDR3 bases: TGTGCCAGCAGCTTTAACAGGGGCGGCACTGAAGCTTTCTTT.

The chain has TRBV6-2 or TRBV6-3 and TRBJ1-5, with D hard to call. Germline V gene data show CDR1 as MNHEY and CDR2 as SVGEGT. V lost 2 bases, J lost 4 bases, and 15 bases lay in between. The CDR3 has 16 residues. The CDR3 spells CASSYDGTINNQPQHF. Here the CDR3 DNA reads TGTGCCAGCAGTTACGACGGCACGATAAATAATCAGCCCCAGCATTTT.

A few counts support this clonotype. This chain links TRBV28 with TRBJ2-1; 7 nucleotides match TRBD2. J gave up 1 base and V 5 bases, and 11 bases lay outside the gene matches. The CDR3 runs to 17 residues. Germline assignment: CDR1 MDHEN and CDR2 SYDVKM. CDR3 region: CASSPLEAGASYNEQFF. The CDR3 DNA reads TGTGCCAGCAGTCCCCTAGAGGCGGGAGCGTCCTACAATGAGCAGTTCTTC.

This rearrangement joins TRBV18 to TRBJ2-2; D is perhaps TRBD2 (7 bases). The CDR3 length is 17 residues. Germline V gene sequence: CDR1 KGHSH, CDR2 LQKENI. V lost 0 bases and J lost 4, with 15 bases in between. The CDR3 DNA follows: TGTGCCAGCTCACCACCTTCGGGGGGCCAGAGCACCGGGGAGCTGTTTTTT. Its translation: CASSPPSGGQSTGELFF.

This clonotype occurred many times. The chain is built from TRBV11-2 and TRBJ2-5, with a possible D match to TRBD2 (6 bases). V was clipped by 0 bases and J by 5 bases, with 10 bases between them. CDR3 length: 14 amino acids. In germline, CDR1 is SGHAT, CDR2 FQNNGV. The CDR3 here is CASSLDLLAETQYF. CDR3 nucleotide sequence: TGTGCCAGCAGCTTAGATTTACTAGCCGAGACCCAGTACTTC.

As regards this clonotype: Given a much more abundant clone one base away, this may be a read error. The chain joins TRBV4-3 to TRBJ2-1; TRBD2 agrees at 10 bases. The CDR3 loop spans 16 amino acids. The germline gives CDR1 LGHNA, CDR2 YSLEER. The V segment lost 3 bases and the J segment 9 bases; nucleotides outside the gene matches: 11. CDR3 loop: CASSHSLSGRYLEQFF. In DNA, the CDR3 is TGCGCCAGCAGCCATTCCCTTAGCGGGAGGTATCTTGAGCAGTTCTTC.

The V gene is TRBV3-1, the J gene TRBJ2-3; the D gene is possibly TRBD1 (5 bases). Germline CDR1 is LGHDT and CDR2 is YNNKEL (reference sequence). Trimming cost V 4 bases and J 1 base, with 12 bases left between them. The CDR3 has 15 residues. CDR3 in amino acids: CASSPFGAGTDTQYF. CDR3 DNA: TGTGCCAGCAGCCCCTTTGGGGCTGGCACAGATACGCAGTATTTT.

V usage is TRBV29-1 and J usage is TRBJ2-7; 7 nucleotides match TRBD2. The CDR3 consists of 12 residues. CDR1 and CDR2 (germline): SQVTM, ANQGSEA. Trimming cost V 0 bases and J 9 bases; bases outside gene matches: 5. CDR3 coding DNA: TGCAGCGTTGAAGATAGAACGGGAGGGCAGTACTTC. Translated, it gives CSVEDRTGGQYF.

In this sample, this clonotype turned up a few times. This rearrangement joins TRBV20-1 to TRBJ2-7; D might be TRBD1 (6 bases). CDR1 and CDR2 from the germline V gene are DFQATT and SNEGSKA (reference sequence). Trimming removed 5 bases at V and 4 bases at J, with 18 bases between. This CDR3 comprises 14 residues. CDR3 DNA: TGCAGTGCTCCCCGGGACACGTTAAGTTACGAGCAGTACTTC. Residues: CSAPRDTLSYEQYF.

The chain combines TRBV20-1 with TRBJ1-5; D possibly corresponds to TRBD1 (5 bases). The V gene lost 5 bases and the J gene lost 7 bases, with 12 bases spanning the gap. CDR1 and CDR2 from the germline V gene are DFQATT and SNEGSKA (reference sequence). This CDR3 region has 12 residues. The CDR3 bases are TGCAGTGCTGCCGATGGGGCCCAGCCCCAGCATTTT. It translates to CSAADGAQPQHF.

This chain's CDR3 is CASSSGQGRPYEQYF. The CDR3 nucleotides are TGTGCCAGCAGTTCCGGACAGGGGAGACCCTACGAGCAGTACTTC. The J gene is TRBJ2-7, the V gene TRBV12-3 or TRBV12-4, with TRBD1 identical over 9 bases. V was pared by 4 bases and J by 2 bases, with 6 bases of the junction left unmatched. This CDR3 is built from 15 residues.

This clonotype was observed at least ten times. This chain connects TRBV28 to TRBJ1-2; no clear D gene. V gave up 7 bases and J gave up 5 bases, with 11 bases separating them. The CDR3 consists of 12 residues. Germline CDR1 is MDHEN and CDR2 is SYDVKM. Here the CDR3 reads CASKVTEYGYTF. Here the CDR3 DNA reads TGTGCCAGCAAGGTAACGGAATATGGCTACACCTTC.

This clonotype came up a few times. The rearrangement links TRBV12-3 or TRBV12-4 to TRBJ2-3; TRBD2 is a possible D gene (6 bases). Trimming left V 5 bases short and J 3 bases short, with 9 bases between. The length of the CDR3 is 13 residues. The CDR3 spells CASSNSGTDTQYF. The CDR3 nucleotides are TGTGCCAGCAGTAATAGCGGTACAGATACGCAGTATTTT.

V is TRBV7-3 and J is TRBJ1-1; D not resolved. CDR1 and CDR2 from the germline V gene are SGHTA and FQGTGA. The CDR3 extends over 11 amino acids. V dropped 5 bases and J dropped 3 bases, with 4 bases sitting between them. The CDR3 region is CASSEYTEAFF. CDR3 DNA: TGTGCCAGCAGCGAGTACACTGAAGCTTTCTTT.

This clonotype showed up many times. V usage is TRBV10-2 and J usage is TRBJ2-2; possible D gene TRBD1, 5 bases. Germline V gene lookup returns CDR1 WSHSY and CDR2 SAAADI. Trimming took 0 bases from V and 2 from J, leaving 10 bases between them. The CDR3 totals 16 residues. CDR3 DNA sequence: TGCGCCAGCAGTGAGTCCGGCAGGGTCAACACCGGGGAGCTGTTTTTT. Translated: CASSESGRVNTGELFF.

This clonotype has a count of ten or more. The chain employs TRBV25-1 and TRBJ2-6, with TRBD1 matching 7 bases. Germline V gene lookup returns CDR1 MGHDK and CDR2 SYGVNS. CDR3 length equals 16 residues. The J segment lost 4 bases and the V segment lost 4 bases, leaving 7 bases of the junction unmatched. The CDR3 DNA sequence: TGTGCCAGCAGTGGACAGGGTTTAATGGGGGCCAACGTCCTGACTTTC. This sequence encodes CASSGQGLMGANVLTF. Combining the CDR3 with reference TRBV25-1 and TRBJ2-6 gives the whole variable domain EADIYQTPRYLVIGTGKKITLECSQTMGHDKMYWYQQDPGMELHLIHYSYGVNSTEKGDLSSESTVSRIRTEHFPLTLESARPSHTSQYLCASSGQGLMGANVLTFGAGSRLTVL.

This clonotype came up a few times. This chain links TRBV23-1 with TRBJ1-5; a possible D gene is TRBD1 (5 bases). TRBV23-1 is recorded as an ORF, its role being uncertain. The CDR3 has 14 amino acids. Trimming stripped 2 bases from V and 5 bases from J, with 10 bases between. CDR3 coding DNA: TGCGCCAGCAGTCAAAACAGGCATCATCAGCCCCAGCATTTT. The encoded protein is CASSQNRHHQPQHF.

The table lists this clonotype with a few counts. V and J are TRBV28 and TRBJ2-7, with 9 bases aligning to TRBD2. The V and J ends lost 7 bases and 2 bases, in that order; junction bases with no gene match: 9. CDR3 length equals 15 residues. Germline lookup yields CDR1 MDHEN and CDR2 SYDVKM. CDR3 loop: CASMGKGLAAYEQYF. The CDR3 bases are TGTGCCAGCATGGGGAAGGGACTAGCCGCCTACGAGCAGTACTTC.

In nucleotides, the CDR3 is TGCAGTGCTAGAGTAGGAGGGAGAGACACTGAAGCTTTCTTT. It is translated as CSARVGGRDTEAFF. The rearrangement uses TRBV20-1 and TRBJ1-1; D is unclear. This CDR3 has 14 amino acids. The V end lost 1 base, the J end lost 3 bases, and 12 bases lay between the germline ends. Per the germline V gene, CDR1 is DFQATT and CDR2 is SNEGSKA (reference sequence).

V is TRBV6-2 or TRBV6-3 and J is TRBJ2-3; maybe TRBD1 (5 bases). CDR1 MNHEY and CDR2 SVGEGT come from the germline V gene. Trimming removed 4 bases at V and 8 bases at J, with 13 bases between. The CDR3 consists of 13 residues. CDR3 loop: CASSFDSSTTQYF. The CDR3 DNA sequence: TGTGCCAGCAGTTTCGACAGTTCGACTACGCAGTATTTT.

The chain has TRBV27 and TRBJ2-7; D possibly corresponds to TRBD1 (6 bases). The CDR3 spans 13 residues. Germline CDR1 is MNHEY and CDR2 is SMNVEV (reference sequence). The V end was cut by 5 bases, the J end by 4 bases, with 12 bases between. The CDR3 here is CASSKLQGYEQYF. In DNA form, the CDR3 reads TGTGCCAGCAGTAAACTGCAGGGGTACGAGCAGTACTTC.

The chain combines TRBV19 with TRBJ1-2; D uncertain. Germline V CDR1 and CDR2: LNHDA, SQIVND (reference sequence). The length of the CDR3 is 15 residues. Between the trimmed V and J ends, which lost 5 bases and 2 bases, there was a span of 15 bases. The CDR3 nucleotides read TGTGCCAGTAGTGATGGACCCAGTAGCAACTATGGCTACACCTTC. Protein sequence: CASSDGPSSNYGYTF.

This clonotype was detected a few times. The V and J genes are TRBV6-2 or TRBV6-3 and TRBJ1-1; possibly TRBD1 for D (6 bases). The CDR3 is 12 residues long. Trimming removed 6 bases at V and 10 bases at J, with 15 bases between. Per the germline V gene, CDR1 is MNHEY and CDR2 is SVGEGT. CDR3 DNA sequence: TGTGCCAGCAGCCCGGGGGGGCGAGGAGCTTTCTTT. The encoded protein is CASSPGGRGAFF.

This clonotype showed up many times. This chain joins TRBV6-2 or TRBV6-3 and TRBJ1-1; the D gene is possibly TRBD1 (5 bases). This CDR3 is built from 14 residues. Per the germline V gene, CDR1 is MNHEY and CDR2 is SVGEGT. Trimming removed 2 bases from V and 1 base from J, with 8 bases in between. The CDR3 nucleotides are TGTGCCAGCAGTTACCCGGGGGGGAACACTGAAGCTTTCTTT. Residues: CASSYPGGNTEAFF.

This clonotype was observed a handful of times. This rearrangement joins TRBV5-1 to TRBJ2-1; D is undetermined. Germline CDR1 reads SGHRS; CDR2 reads YFSETQ. The CDR3 runs to 16 residues. Trimming removed 1 base from V and 7 bases from J, with 18 bases in between. The CDR3 DNA reads as TGCGCCAGCAGCTTGTCCCTAGGAAATCCCGAGAATGAGCAGTTCTTC. It yields the protein CASSLSLGNPENEQFF.